This TCR beta chain was sequenced during a study of T cell repertoires in cytomegalovirus infection. TCRdb itself ran the reads through MiXCR, one entry per CDR3 protein. Of roughly 500,000 distinct CDR3 sequences listed, roughly 12% are singletons. Germline CDR1 and CDR2: GTSNPN and SVGIG (reference sequence). The CDR3 totals 11 residues. V lost 4 bases, J lost 7 bases, and 1 base stayed unmatched. The table lists this clonotype with many counts. Its specificity is unknown. Broader study findings: Based on cumulative public TCR beta family frequency, carriers of CMV plus the relevant HLA were identified.

This TCR came from a human donor in good health (CMV status not recorded). Some clones in this sample may be carry-over from other donors' samples. Material for sequencing was PBMCs. This chain links TRBV30 with TRBJ1-1, with 9 bases identical to TRBD1. CDR3 protein: CAWTDRGEAFF. The DNA for the CDR3 is TGTGCCTGGACGGACAGGGGTGAAGCTTTCTTT.